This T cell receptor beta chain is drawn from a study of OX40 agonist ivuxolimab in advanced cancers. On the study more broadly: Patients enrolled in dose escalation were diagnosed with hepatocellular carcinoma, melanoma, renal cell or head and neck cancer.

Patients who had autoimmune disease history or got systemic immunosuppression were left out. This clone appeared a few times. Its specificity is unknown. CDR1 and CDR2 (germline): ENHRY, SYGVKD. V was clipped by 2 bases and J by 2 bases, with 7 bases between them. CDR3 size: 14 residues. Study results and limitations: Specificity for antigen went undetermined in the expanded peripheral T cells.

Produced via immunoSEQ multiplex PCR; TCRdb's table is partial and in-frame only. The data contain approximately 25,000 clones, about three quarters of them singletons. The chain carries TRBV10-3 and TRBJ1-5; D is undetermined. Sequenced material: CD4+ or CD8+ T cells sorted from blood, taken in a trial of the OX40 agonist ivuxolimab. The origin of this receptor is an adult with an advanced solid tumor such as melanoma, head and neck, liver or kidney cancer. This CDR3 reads CAISETSGNQPQHF. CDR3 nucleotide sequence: TGTGCCATCAGTGAGACCTCGGGCAATCAGCCCCAGCATTTT.